The entry below gives a single TCR beta chain sequence along with its context. What it binds is not known. The data belong to a study of type 1 and type 2 diabetes patients. Study in general: From PBMCs, CD4+ and CD8+ T cells were isolated by magnetic microbeads. Sequencing for the whole study yielded about 18 million paired-end reads. Study-wide findings and caveats: Type 2 diabetes repertoires were more diverse than type 1 diabetes repertoires.

The CDR3 is 14 amino acids. Trimming removed 5 bases from V and 15 bases from J; junction bases left unmatched: 7. The germline CDR1 and CDR2 sequences are LNHNV and YYDKDF (reference sequence). Other autoimmune diseases and infections within the past four weeks excluded donors. Genomic DNA was the PCR template. Amplification of the beta chain CDR3 used 30 forward and 13 reverse multiplex primers. TCRdb re-called the multiplex PCR reads with MiXCR, one entry per CDR3 protein. In the table there are 250,000 to 300,000 distinct CDR3 sequences, roughly 50% of which are singletons. Sequencing input: peripheral blood mononuclear cells (PBMCs). V is TRBV15 and J is TRBJ2-1; 16 positions match TRBD2. This TCR was sampled from a man younger than 35 with type 2 diabetes. The CDR3 sequence is CATSPGLAGGQRFF. The CDR3 bases are TGTGCCACCAGCCCGGGACTAGCGGGGGGGCAGAGGTTCTTC. Looking up the rest from reference TRBV15 and TRBJ2-1 gives the full variable domain: DAMVIQNPRYQVTQFGKPVTLSCSQTLNHNVMYWYQQKSSQAPKLLFHYYDKDFNNEADTPDNFQSRRPNTSFCFLDIRSPGLGDTAMYLCATSPGLAGGQRFFGPGTRLTVL.